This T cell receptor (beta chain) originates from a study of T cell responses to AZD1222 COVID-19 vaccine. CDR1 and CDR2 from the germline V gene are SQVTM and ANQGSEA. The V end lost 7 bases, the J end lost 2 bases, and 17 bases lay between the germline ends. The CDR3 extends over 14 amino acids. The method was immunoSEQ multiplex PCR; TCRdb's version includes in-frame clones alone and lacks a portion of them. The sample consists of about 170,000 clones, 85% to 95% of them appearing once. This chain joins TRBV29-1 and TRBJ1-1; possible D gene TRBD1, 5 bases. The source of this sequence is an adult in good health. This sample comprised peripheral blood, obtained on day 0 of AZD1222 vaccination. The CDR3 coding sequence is TGCAGCGCCACCCCGGGGGGTGGTAACACTGAAGCTTTCTTT. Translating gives CSATPGGGNTEAFF.